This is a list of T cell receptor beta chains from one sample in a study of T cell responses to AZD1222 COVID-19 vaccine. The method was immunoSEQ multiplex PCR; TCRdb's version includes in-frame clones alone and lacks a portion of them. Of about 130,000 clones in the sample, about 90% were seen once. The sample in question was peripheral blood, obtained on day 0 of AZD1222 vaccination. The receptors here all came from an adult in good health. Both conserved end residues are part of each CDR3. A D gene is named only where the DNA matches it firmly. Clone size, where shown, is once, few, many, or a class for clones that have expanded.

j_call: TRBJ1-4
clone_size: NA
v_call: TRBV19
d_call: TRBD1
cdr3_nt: TGTGCCAGTAGTCCCTTCCACCGGGACTACCTCGGGACAGATAATGAAAAACTGTTTTTT
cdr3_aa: CASSPFHRDYLGTDNEKLFF

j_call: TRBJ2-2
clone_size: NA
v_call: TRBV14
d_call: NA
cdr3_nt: TGTGCCAGCAGCCGTTTGGCTAGCAAGAACACCGGGGAGCTGTTTTTT
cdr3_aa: CASSRLASKNTGELFF

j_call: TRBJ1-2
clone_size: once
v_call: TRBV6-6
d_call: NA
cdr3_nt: TGTGCCAGCAGTTACTCGATGGGGCCCAGGGCTGGCTACACCTTC
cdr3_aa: CASSYSMGPRAGYTF

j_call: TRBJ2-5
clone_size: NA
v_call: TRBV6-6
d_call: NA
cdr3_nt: TGTGCCAGCAGTCTCTACAGGATTCGGTCAGAGACCCAGTACTTC
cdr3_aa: CASSLYRIRSETQYF

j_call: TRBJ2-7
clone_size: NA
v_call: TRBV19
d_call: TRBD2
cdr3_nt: TGTGCCAGTAGTCGGACTAGCGGGGCCTACGAGCAGTACTTC
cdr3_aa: CASSRTSGAYEQYF

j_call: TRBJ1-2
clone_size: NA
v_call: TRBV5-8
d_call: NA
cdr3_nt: TGTGCCAGCAGCTTGGGCAGGACTAACTATGGCTACACCTTC
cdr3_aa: CASSLGRTNYGYTF

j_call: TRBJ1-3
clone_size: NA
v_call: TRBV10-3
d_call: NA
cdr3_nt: TGTGCCATCACGGATACAGGTTTCTCTGGAAACACCATATATTTT
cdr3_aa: CAITDTGFSGNTIYF

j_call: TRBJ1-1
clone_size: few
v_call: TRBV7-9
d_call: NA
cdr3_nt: TGTGCCGTCACGAACAGGGATCCTGAAGCTTTCTTT
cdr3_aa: CAVTNRDPEAFF

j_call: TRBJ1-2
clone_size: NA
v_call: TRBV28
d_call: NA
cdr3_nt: TGTGCCAGCAGTTGGGGGGTCTATGGCTACACCTTC
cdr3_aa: CASSWGVYGYTF

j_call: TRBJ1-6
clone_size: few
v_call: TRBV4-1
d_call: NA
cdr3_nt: TGCGCCAGCAGCCAACTAGTGCTCGGAAATTCACCCCTCCACTTT
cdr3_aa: CASSQLVLGNSPLHF

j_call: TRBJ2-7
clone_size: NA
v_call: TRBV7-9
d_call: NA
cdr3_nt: TGTGCCAGCAGCTCCCGGGACCCGAGGTCCTACGAGCAGTACTTC
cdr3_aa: CASSSRDPRSYEQYF

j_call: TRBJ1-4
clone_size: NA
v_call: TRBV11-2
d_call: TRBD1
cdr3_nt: TGTGCCAGCAGCGGGCGGACAGGGGGAGGGGGAAAACTGTTTTTT
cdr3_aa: CASSGRTGGGGKLFF

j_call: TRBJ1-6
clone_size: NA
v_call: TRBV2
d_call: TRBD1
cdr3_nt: TGTGCCAGCAGTGAATCTGGGACAGGCATTAATTCACCCCTCCACTTT
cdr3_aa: CASSESGTGINSPLHF

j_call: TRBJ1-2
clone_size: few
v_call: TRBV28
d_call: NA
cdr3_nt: TGTGCCAGCAGTTTTTTCAGCGGACAACCTTCTAACTATGGCTACACCTTC
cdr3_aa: CASSFFSGQPSNYGYTF

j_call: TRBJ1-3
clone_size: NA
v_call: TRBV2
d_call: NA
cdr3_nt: TGTGCCAGCAGAGGCGTGGTCTCTGGAAACACCATATATTTT
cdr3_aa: CASRGVVSGNTIYF

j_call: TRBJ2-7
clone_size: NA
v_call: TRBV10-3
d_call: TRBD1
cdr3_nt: TGTGCCATTATACGAGGACAGGGAAACTACGAGCAGTACTTC
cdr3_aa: CAIIRGQGNYEQYF

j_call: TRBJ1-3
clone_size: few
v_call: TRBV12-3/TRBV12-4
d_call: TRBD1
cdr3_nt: TGTGCCAACAGGGGGGGACCAGGAAACACCATATATTTT
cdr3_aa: CANRGGPGNTIYF

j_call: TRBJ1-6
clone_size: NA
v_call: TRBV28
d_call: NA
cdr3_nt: TGTGCCAGCACCAACAGGGTGAATTCACCCCTCCACTTT
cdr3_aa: CASTNRVNSPLHF

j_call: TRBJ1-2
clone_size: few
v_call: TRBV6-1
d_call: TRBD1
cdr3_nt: TGTGCCAGCAGTGAGAGAGAGGGGGCGAGGCATGGCTACACCTTC
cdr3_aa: CASSEREGARHGYTF

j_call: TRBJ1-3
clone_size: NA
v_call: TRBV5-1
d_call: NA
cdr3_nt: TGCGCCAGCAGCTTGGACAGGGCTGGAAACACCATATATTTT
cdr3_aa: CASSLDRAGNTIYF

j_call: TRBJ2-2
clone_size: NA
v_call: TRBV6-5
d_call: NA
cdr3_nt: TGTGCCAGCAGTTACTCGTTCGCAGGGACGGCCGGGGAGCTGTTTTTT
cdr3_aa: CASSYSFAGTAGELFF

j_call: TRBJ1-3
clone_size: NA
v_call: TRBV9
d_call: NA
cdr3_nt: TGTGCCAGCAGCGGAGGGGGACCTGGAAACACCATATATTTT
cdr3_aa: CASSGGGPGNTIYF

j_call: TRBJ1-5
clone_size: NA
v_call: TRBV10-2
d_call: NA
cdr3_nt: TGCGCCAGCAGTGATGACAGTTGGGGCAATCAGCCCCAGCATTTT
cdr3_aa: CASSDDSWGNQPQHF

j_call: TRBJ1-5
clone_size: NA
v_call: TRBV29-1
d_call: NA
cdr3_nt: TGCAGCGTCCGCCCGACGGGGGCCCCCAATCAGCCCCAGCATTTT
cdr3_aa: CSVRPTGAPNQPQHF

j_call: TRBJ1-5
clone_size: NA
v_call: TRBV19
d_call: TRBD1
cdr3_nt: TGTGCCAGTAGTCCTCGGAGACAGGGGGCTCAGCCCCAGCATTTT
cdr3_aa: CASSPRRQGAQPQHF

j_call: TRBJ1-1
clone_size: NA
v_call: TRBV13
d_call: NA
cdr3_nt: TGTGCCAGCAGCTTAGGGGAAGCAGGGGCGATGAACACTGAAGCTTTCTTT
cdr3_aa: CASSLGEAGAMNTEAFF

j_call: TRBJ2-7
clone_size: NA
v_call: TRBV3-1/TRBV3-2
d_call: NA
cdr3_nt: TGTGCCAGCAGCCGGTCCTACGAGCAGTACTTC
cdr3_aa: CASSRSYEQYF

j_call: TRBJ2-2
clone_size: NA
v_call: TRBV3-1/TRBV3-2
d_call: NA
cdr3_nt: TGTGCCAGCAGCCAAGAGGGGGGCACCGGGGAGCTGTTTTTT
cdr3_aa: CASSQEGGTGELFF

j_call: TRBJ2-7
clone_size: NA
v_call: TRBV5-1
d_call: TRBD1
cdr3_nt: TGCGCCAGCTCTACACAGGGGTACGAGCAGTACTTC
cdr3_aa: CASSTQGYEQYF

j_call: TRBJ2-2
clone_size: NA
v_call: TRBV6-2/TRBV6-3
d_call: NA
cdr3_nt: TGTGCCAGCAGTTACGGACAGGGGGAGCTGTTTTTT
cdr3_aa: CASSYGQGELFF

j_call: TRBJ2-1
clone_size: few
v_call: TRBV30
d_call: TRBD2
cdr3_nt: TGTGCCTGGAGTTCTAGCGGTAATGAGCAGTTCTTC
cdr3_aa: CAWSSSGNEQFF

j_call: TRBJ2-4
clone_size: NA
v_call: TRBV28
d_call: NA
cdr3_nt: TGTGCCAGCAGTTTACGAGGGTGGGGAAACATTCAGTACTTC
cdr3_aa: CASSLRGWGNIQYF

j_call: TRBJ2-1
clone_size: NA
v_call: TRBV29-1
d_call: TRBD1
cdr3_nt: TGCAGCGCCGACAGGGGAACCAATGAGCAGTTCTTC
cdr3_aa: CSADRGTNEQFF

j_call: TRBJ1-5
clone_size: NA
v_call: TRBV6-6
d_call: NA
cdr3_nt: TGTGCCAGCAGTTTCAGGTACCAGCCCCAGCATTTT
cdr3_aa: CASSFRYQPQHF

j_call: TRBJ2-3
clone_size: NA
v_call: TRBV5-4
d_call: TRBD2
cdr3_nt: TGTGCCAGCAGCTTGGGACTAGCGTTAGATACGCAGTATTTT
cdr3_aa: CASSLGLALDTQYF

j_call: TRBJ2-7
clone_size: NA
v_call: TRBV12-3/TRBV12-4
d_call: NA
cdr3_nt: TGTGCCAGCAGTTTATCGCTCGAGCAGTACTTC
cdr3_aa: CASSLSLEQYF

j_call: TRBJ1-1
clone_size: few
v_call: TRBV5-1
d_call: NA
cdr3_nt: TGCGCCAGCAGCTACATGACAGTGAACACTGAAGCTTTCTTT
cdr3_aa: CASSYMTVNTEAFF

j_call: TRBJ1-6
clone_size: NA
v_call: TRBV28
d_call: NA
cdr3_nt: TGTGCCAGCAGTCCCGGACAGACTTATAATTCACCCCTCCACTTT
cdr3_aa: CASSPGQTYNSPLHF

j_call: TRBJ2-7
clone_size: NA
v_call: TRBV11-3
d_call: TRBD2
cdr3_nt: TGTGCCAGCAGCTTGAGCGGGGGCGCGCCCCACGAGCAGTACTTC
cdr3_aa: CASSLSGGAPHEQYF

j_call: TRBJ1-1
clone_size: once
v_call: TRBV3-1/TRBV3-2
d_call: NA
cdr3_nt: TGTGCCAGCTCCCCGGTGGGGACTGAAGCTTTCTTT
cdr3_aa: CASSPVGTEAFF

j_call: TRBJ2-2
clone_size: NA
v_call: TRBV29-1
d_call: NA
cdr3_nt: TGCAGCGGGCGGGGCACCGGGGAGCTGTTTTTT
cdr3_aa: CSGRGTGELFF

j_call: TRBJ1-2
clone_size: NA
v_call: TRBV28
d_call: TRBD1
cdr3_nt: TGTGCCAGCAGTTCCCGGGACAGGGGGAGCTATGGCTACACCTTC
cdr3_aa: CASSSRDRGSYGYTF

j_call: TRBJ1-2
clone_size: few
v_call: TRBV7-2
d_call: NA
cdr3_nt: TGTGCCAGCACCCCCTCCCCGGACATACAAATCTATGGCTACACCTTC
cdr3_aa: CASTPSPDIQIYGYTF

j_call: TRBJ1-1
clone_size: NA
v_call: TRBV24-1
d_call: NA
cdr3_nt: TGTGCCACCAGTGCCCAGGGGAACACTGAAGCTTTCTTT
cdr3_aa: CATSAQGNTEAFF

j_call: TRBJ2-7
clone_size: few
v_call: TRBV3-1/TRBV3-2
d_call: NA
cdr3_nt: TGTGCCAGCAGCCTGTCTGGGACCGCATACGAGCAGTACTTC
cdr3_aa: CASSLSGTAYEQYF

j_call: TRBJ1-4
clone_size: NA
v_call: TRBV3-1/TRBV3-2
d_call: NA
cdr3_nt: TGTGCCAGCAGACCCCAGGGGCACGAAAAACTGTTTTTT
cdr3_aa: CASRPQGHEKLFF

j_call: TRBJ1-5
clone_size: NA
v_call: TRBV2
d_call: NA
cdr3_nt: TGTGCCAGCACCGGCCAGGGAATCAATGGCAATCAGCCCCAGCATTTT
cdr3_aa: CASTGQGINGNQPQHF

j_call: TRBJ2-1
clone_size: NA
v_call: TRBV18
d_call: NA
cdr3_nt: TGTGCCAGCTCACTCAAACAGGGTGTTGATCCGTTCTTC
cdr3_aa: CASSLKQGVDPFF

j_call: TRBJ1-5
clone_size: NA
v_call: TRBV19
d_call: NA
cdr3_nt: TGTGCCAGTAGTATAGGAGGGGGAGGCAATCAGCCCCAGCATTTT
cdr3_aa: CASSIGGGGNQPQHF

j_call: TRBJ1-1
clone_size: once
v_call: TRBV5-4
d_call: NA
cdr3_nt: TGTGCCAGCAGCTTGGATATCTCAGGGCTTATGAACACTGAAGCTTTCTTT
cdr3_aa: CASSLDISGLMNTEAFF

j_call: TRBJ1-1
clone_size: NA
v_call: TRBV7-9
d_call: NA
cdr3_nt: TGTGCCAGCAGCTTAAGACTGAATACTGAAGCTTTCTTT
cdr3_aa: CASSLRLNTEAFF

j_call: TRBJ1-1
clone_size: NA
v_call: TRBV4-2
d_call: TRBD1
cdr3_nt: TGTGCCAGCAGCCAGGGAAGCGACAGGGCAGACGCTGAAGCTTTCTTT
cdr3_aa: CASSQGSDRADAEAFF

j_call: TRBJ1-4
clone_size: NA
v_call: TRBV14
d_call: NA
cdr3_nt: TGTGCCAGCAGCCAAACCCGAGCCGGGGAAAAACTGTTTTTT
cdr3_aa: CASSQTRAGEKLFF

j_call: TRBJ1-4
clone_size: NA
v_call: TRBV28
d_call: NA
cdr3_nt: TGTGCCAGCATGAGGCAGGGGTACGAAAAACTGTTTTTT
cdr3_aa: CASMRQGYEKLFF

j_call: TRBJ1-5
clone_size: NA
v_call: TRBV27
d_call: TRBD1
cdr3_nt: TGTGCCAGCAGAGCGGGACAGGTCAATCAGCCCCAGCATTTT
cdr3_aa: CASRAGQVNQPQHF

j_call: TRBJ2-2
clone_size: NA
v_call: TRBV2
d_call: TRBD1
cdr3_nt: TGTGCCAGCAGAACAGGGGGTGCCCACACCGGGGAGCTGTTTTTT
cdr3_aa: CASRTGGAHTGELFF

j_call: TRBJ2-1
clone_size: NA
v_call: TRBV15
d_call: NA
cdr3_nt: TGTGCCACTTACTTGGAGGGGAGGGGGTACCATCCCTACAATGAGCAGTTCTTC
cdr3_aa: CATYLEGRGYHPYNEQFF